This is a list of T cell receptor beta chains from one sample in a study of blood T cell repertoires in COVID-19. Profiled with immunoSEQ multiplex PCR; TCRdb holds only in-frame clones, not every one. The data show roughly 170,000 clones, 86% seen once. The sequencing sample was made of peripheral blood. The receptors were sampled from a man aged 65 to 85 with active or convalescent COVID-19. Both conserved end residues are part of each CDR3. The D gene is left open where the match is weak. The size of a clone is reported for some rows only, either as once, few or many, or as a class for expanded clones.

abundance | d_gene | j_gene | v_gene | CDR3nt | CDR3aa
few | TRBD2 | TRBJ2-1 | TRBV5-1 | TGCGCCAGCAGCTTGGTAGCGGGAGGGAACTACAATGAGCAGTTCTTC | CASSLVAGGNYNEQFF
- | - | TRBJ2-7 | TRBV18 | TGTGCCAGCTCACCAAGCTTCGGGGACGAGCAGTACTTC | CASSPSFGDEQYF
- | - | TRBJ2-7 | TRBV11-2 | TGTGCCAGCAGCCCTAGAGTAGGTCTGACCTACGAGCAGTACTTC | CASSPRVGLTYEQYF
- | - | TRBJ1-4 | TRBV2 | TGTGCCAGCAGTAGACTGGGTAGTGAAAAACTGTTTTTT | CASSRLGSEKLFF
- | TRBD1 | TRBJ2-7 | TRBV3-1/TRBV3-2 | TGTGCCAGCAGCCAAGATCAGAGGACAGGGAGCTACGAGCAGTACTTC | CASSQDQRTGSYEQYF
- | - | TRBJ1-1 | TRBV10-2 | TGCGCCAGCAGTGAGTCGATGGGGGGGGCTTTCTTT | CASSESMGGAFF
- | - | TRBJ1-2 | TRBV19 | TGTGCCAGTAGTACCTTCCAGGGTAGTGGGGGCTACACCTTC | CASSTFQGSGGYTF
- | TRBD1 | TRBJ2-6 | TRBV5-6 | TGTGCCAGCAGCTTGGCGGGACAGTTCTCTGGGGCCAACGTCCTGACTTTC | CASSLAGQFSGANVLTF
- | TRBD2 | TRBJ2-3 | TRBV25-1 | TGTGCCAGCAGTGAATATTCTAGCGGGGCGGCAGATACGCAGTATTTT | CASSEYSSGAADTQYF
- | TRBD2 | TRBJ2-3 | TRBV19 | TGTGCCAGTAGTATAGCCCGGGGAGGGGATACGCAGTATTTT | CASSIARGGDTQYF
- | - | TRBJ2-7 | TRBV10-3 | TGTGCCATCAGGGAGCGGGTTGAGTTGGACTTC | CAIRERVELDF
once | TRBD2 | TRBJ2-1 | TRBV18 | TGTGCCAGCTCTCTCAACACTCTTCTTTCGGGGGGTGATTCGGATGAGCAGTTCTTC | CASSLNTLLSGGDSDEQFF
- | TRBD1 | TRBJ2-3 | TRBV5-1 | TGCGCCAGCAGCAGGGGACAGGACACAGATACGCAGTATTTT | CASSRGQDTDTQYF
- | - | TRBJ2-7 | TRBV7-2 | TGTGCCAGCAGCCCTGATATAGCAGCCCCCTACGAGCAGTACTTC | CASSPDIAAPYEQYF